Below are 16 T cell receptor beta chains sequenced from a single sample in a study of T cells in Graves' hyperthyroidism and ophthalmopathy. RNA transcripts gave rise to amplified TCR beta CDR3 regions. A first-round RT-PCR of the TCR CDR3 used the HTBI primer set. Using its own MiXCR run on the multiplex PCR reads, TCRdb lists one record per CDR3 protein. The table shows about 500,000 distinct CDR3 sequences, with roughly 15% occurring only once. The sequenced sample was blood. These receptors came from a woman aged 25 to 39 with Graves' ophthalmopathy.

The chain joins TRBV5-1 to TRBJ1-4; 8 nucleotides align to TRBD1. CDR1 is SGHRS, CDR2 YFSETQ, per germline. The CDR3 consists of 14 residues. The V gene end was trimmed by 4 bases and the J gene end by 6 bases; junction bases not matched to a gene: 5. The CDR3 DNA follows: TGCGCCAGCAGCCGCAGGGGGCAAGATGAAAAACTGTTTTTT. It yields the protein CASSRRGQDEKLFF.

This rearrangement joins TRBV7-8 to TRBJ2-6; TRBD1 or TRBD2 may be the D gene (5 bases each). V shed 1 base and J shed 0 bases, with 16 bases lying between them. CDR1 and CDR2 from the germline V gene are SGHVS and FQNEAQ. The CDR3 spans 19 residues. CDR3 in DNA: TGTGCCAGCAGCTTAGAGTCGGGGCTGCTTTACTCTGGGGCCAACGTCCTGACTTTC. Translating gives CASSLESGLLYSGANVLTF.

There are many counts of this clonotype. The chain joins TRBV20-1 to TRBJ2-5; tentatively, D is TRBD2 (6 bases). Germline-derived CDR1 and CDR2 are DFQATT and SNEGSKA (reference sequence). V was trimmed by 2 bases and J by 5 bases, leaving 12 bases between them. The length of the CDR3 is 13 residues. The CDR3, as DNA: TGCAGTGCTAGACAGACTAGAGGGGAGACCCAGTACTTC. It yields the protein CSARQTRGETQYF.

This clonotype was counted ten times or more. This chain uses TRBV28 with TRBJ1-1; unclear D gene. Germline CDR1 is MDHEN and CDR2 is SYDVKM. CDR3 size: 13 residues. V dropped 8 bases and J dropped 0 bases, with 10 bases sitting between them. This CDR3 reads CASLMVLNTEAFF. CDR3 nucleotide sequence: TGTGCCAGCCTTATGGTCCTGAACACTGAAGCTTTCTTT.

This clonotype was counted a few times. The chain has TRBV15 and TRBJ2-7, with D possibly matching TRBD2 (5 bases). This CDR3 spans 15 amino acids. V lost 0 bases, J lost 1 base, and 10 bases lay in between. Germline V CDR1 and CDR2: LNHNV, YYDKDF (reference sequence). The CDR3 loop is CATSRDPSGSYEQYF. The CDR3 DNA reads as TGTGCCACCAGCAGAGACCCAAGCGGATCCTACGAGCAGTACTTC.

This clonotype was recorded many times. The CDR3 DNA reads as TGTGCCAGCAGCCCCAGGACAGGGGAAGGCTACACCTTC. Protein: CASSPRTGEGYTF. The chain recombines TRBV7-2 with TRBJ1-2; 9 positions agree with TRBD1. The CDR3 is made up of 13 amino acids. Germline V gene data show CDR1 as SGHTA and CDR2 as FQGNSA. Losses at the gene ends were 5 bases for V and 8 bases for J; bases not matched to a gene: 6.

This clonotype has more than one count but fewer than ten. V gene TRBV20-1 combines with J gene TRBJ2-5; the match to TRBD2 covers 8 bases. Germline V CDR1 and CDR2: DFQATT, SNEGSKA (reference sequence). This CDR3 region has 13 residues. With 3 bases clipped from V and 7 bases from J, the junction kept 7 bases outside the gene matches. The CDR3 region has the DNA TGCAGTGCTAGGCCGGGGGGGGAAGGGACCCAGTACTTC. Residues: CSARPGGEGTQYF.

This clonotype was seen more than once but under ten times. The rearrangement uses TRBV27 and TRBJ1-4; D possibly corresponds to TRBD1 (5 bases). Trimming shortened V by 10 bases and J by 4 bases, and 13 bases separated the two germline ends. Germline V gives CDR1 MNHEY, CDR2 SMNVEV (reference sequence). The CDR3 covers 13 residues. The CDR3 bases are TGTGCCACCCGGGACGCCTATAATGAAAAACTGTTTTTT. Protein product: CATRDAYNEKLFF.

The table lists this clonotype with a few counts. The chain recombines TRBV7-3 with TRBJ2-1, with D maybe TRBD1 (5 bases). Trimming left V 5 bases short and J 1 base short, with 15 bases between. Germline V CDR1 and CDR2: SGHTA, FQGTGA. The CDR3 spans 16 residues. CDR3 DNA: TGTGCCAGCAGCCCTTCTTCAGGGAATTCCTACAATGAGCAGTTCTTC. Encoded protein: CASSPSSGNSYNEQFF.

The table lists this clonotype with many counts. The chain uses TRBV9 and TRBJ1-5; 10 bases agree with TRBD1. The CDR3 extends over 15 amino acids. Germline V gives CDR1 SGDLS, CDR2 YYNGEE. V lost 0 bases, J lost 5 bases, and 2 bases stayed unmatched. The CDR3 sequence is CASSVGGTGDQPQHF. In nucleotides, the CDR3 is TGTGCCAGCAGCGTAGGAGGGACAGGGGATCAGCCCCAGCATTTT.

The chain combines TRBV28 with TRBJ1-1; perhaps TRBD1 as D (5 bases). CDR1 is MDHEN, CDR2 SYDVKM, per germline. CDR3 length: 12 residues. V dropped 4 bases and J dropped 6 bases, with 9 bases sitting between them. In nucleotides, the CDR3 is TGTGCCAGCAGTTCAGGGAGCGCTGAAGCTTTCTTT. Its translation: CASSSGSAEAFF.

The chain uses TRBV7-9 and TRBJ2-3, with TRBD1 as a possible D gene (5 bases). The germline V gene has CDR1 SEHNR and CDR2 FQNEAQ (reference sequence). V lost 2 bases to trimming and J lost 2 bases, with 11 bases between them. The CDR3 runs to 15 residues. CDR3 loop: CASSLLTGTTDTQYF. CDR3 DNA: TGTGCCAGCAGCTTACTTACAGGCACCACAGATACGCAGTATTTT.

The CDR3 nucleotides read TGTGCCAGCAGCTTAGCGAGGGTAGCCAATGAGCAGTTCTTC. The encoded protein is CASSLARVANEQFF. J is TRBJ2-1 and V is TRBV7-6, with D possibly being TRBD2 (5 bases). The ends were cut back, 0 bases at V and 6 bases at J, with 9 bases in the middle. The germline gives CDR1 SGHVS, CDR2 FNYEAQ. The CDR3 runs to 14 residues.

This clonotype occurred a few times. The V gene is TRBV9, the J gene TRBJ2-2; no clear D gene. CDR3 size: 13 residues. Germline assignment: CDR1 SGDLS and CDR2 YYNGEE. V was clipped by 5 bases and J by 7 bases, with 12 bases between them. CDR3 DNA: TGTGCCAGCAGTGTCACTCCCGGCGGGGAGCTGTTTTTT. Its translation is CASSVTPGGELFF.

In its sample, this clonotype was seen many times. The chain joins TRBV28 to TRBJ2-1, with TRBD1 identical over 8 bases. The CDR3 totals 15 residues. The V and J ends lost 6 bases and 2 bases, in that order; junction bases with no gene match: 6. Germline CDR1 is MDHEN and CDR2 is SYDVKM. CDR3 sequence: CASRRETGAYNEQFF. The CDR3 DNA is TGTGCCAGCAGGAGGGAGACAGGGGCCTACAATGAGCAGTTCTTC.

This clonotype has a count of ten or more. This sequence joins TRBV5-5 and TRBJ2-1, with a weak D call TRBD1 (5 bases). The CDR3 consists of 13 residues. V was clipped by 0 bases and J by 9 bases, with 10 bases between them. CDR1 SGHKS and CDR2 YYEKEE come from the germline V gene (reference sequence). CDR3 nucleotides: TGTGCCAGCAGCTTGGCAGGGTCCGGTGAGCAGTTCTTC. It yields the protein CASSLAGSGEQFF.